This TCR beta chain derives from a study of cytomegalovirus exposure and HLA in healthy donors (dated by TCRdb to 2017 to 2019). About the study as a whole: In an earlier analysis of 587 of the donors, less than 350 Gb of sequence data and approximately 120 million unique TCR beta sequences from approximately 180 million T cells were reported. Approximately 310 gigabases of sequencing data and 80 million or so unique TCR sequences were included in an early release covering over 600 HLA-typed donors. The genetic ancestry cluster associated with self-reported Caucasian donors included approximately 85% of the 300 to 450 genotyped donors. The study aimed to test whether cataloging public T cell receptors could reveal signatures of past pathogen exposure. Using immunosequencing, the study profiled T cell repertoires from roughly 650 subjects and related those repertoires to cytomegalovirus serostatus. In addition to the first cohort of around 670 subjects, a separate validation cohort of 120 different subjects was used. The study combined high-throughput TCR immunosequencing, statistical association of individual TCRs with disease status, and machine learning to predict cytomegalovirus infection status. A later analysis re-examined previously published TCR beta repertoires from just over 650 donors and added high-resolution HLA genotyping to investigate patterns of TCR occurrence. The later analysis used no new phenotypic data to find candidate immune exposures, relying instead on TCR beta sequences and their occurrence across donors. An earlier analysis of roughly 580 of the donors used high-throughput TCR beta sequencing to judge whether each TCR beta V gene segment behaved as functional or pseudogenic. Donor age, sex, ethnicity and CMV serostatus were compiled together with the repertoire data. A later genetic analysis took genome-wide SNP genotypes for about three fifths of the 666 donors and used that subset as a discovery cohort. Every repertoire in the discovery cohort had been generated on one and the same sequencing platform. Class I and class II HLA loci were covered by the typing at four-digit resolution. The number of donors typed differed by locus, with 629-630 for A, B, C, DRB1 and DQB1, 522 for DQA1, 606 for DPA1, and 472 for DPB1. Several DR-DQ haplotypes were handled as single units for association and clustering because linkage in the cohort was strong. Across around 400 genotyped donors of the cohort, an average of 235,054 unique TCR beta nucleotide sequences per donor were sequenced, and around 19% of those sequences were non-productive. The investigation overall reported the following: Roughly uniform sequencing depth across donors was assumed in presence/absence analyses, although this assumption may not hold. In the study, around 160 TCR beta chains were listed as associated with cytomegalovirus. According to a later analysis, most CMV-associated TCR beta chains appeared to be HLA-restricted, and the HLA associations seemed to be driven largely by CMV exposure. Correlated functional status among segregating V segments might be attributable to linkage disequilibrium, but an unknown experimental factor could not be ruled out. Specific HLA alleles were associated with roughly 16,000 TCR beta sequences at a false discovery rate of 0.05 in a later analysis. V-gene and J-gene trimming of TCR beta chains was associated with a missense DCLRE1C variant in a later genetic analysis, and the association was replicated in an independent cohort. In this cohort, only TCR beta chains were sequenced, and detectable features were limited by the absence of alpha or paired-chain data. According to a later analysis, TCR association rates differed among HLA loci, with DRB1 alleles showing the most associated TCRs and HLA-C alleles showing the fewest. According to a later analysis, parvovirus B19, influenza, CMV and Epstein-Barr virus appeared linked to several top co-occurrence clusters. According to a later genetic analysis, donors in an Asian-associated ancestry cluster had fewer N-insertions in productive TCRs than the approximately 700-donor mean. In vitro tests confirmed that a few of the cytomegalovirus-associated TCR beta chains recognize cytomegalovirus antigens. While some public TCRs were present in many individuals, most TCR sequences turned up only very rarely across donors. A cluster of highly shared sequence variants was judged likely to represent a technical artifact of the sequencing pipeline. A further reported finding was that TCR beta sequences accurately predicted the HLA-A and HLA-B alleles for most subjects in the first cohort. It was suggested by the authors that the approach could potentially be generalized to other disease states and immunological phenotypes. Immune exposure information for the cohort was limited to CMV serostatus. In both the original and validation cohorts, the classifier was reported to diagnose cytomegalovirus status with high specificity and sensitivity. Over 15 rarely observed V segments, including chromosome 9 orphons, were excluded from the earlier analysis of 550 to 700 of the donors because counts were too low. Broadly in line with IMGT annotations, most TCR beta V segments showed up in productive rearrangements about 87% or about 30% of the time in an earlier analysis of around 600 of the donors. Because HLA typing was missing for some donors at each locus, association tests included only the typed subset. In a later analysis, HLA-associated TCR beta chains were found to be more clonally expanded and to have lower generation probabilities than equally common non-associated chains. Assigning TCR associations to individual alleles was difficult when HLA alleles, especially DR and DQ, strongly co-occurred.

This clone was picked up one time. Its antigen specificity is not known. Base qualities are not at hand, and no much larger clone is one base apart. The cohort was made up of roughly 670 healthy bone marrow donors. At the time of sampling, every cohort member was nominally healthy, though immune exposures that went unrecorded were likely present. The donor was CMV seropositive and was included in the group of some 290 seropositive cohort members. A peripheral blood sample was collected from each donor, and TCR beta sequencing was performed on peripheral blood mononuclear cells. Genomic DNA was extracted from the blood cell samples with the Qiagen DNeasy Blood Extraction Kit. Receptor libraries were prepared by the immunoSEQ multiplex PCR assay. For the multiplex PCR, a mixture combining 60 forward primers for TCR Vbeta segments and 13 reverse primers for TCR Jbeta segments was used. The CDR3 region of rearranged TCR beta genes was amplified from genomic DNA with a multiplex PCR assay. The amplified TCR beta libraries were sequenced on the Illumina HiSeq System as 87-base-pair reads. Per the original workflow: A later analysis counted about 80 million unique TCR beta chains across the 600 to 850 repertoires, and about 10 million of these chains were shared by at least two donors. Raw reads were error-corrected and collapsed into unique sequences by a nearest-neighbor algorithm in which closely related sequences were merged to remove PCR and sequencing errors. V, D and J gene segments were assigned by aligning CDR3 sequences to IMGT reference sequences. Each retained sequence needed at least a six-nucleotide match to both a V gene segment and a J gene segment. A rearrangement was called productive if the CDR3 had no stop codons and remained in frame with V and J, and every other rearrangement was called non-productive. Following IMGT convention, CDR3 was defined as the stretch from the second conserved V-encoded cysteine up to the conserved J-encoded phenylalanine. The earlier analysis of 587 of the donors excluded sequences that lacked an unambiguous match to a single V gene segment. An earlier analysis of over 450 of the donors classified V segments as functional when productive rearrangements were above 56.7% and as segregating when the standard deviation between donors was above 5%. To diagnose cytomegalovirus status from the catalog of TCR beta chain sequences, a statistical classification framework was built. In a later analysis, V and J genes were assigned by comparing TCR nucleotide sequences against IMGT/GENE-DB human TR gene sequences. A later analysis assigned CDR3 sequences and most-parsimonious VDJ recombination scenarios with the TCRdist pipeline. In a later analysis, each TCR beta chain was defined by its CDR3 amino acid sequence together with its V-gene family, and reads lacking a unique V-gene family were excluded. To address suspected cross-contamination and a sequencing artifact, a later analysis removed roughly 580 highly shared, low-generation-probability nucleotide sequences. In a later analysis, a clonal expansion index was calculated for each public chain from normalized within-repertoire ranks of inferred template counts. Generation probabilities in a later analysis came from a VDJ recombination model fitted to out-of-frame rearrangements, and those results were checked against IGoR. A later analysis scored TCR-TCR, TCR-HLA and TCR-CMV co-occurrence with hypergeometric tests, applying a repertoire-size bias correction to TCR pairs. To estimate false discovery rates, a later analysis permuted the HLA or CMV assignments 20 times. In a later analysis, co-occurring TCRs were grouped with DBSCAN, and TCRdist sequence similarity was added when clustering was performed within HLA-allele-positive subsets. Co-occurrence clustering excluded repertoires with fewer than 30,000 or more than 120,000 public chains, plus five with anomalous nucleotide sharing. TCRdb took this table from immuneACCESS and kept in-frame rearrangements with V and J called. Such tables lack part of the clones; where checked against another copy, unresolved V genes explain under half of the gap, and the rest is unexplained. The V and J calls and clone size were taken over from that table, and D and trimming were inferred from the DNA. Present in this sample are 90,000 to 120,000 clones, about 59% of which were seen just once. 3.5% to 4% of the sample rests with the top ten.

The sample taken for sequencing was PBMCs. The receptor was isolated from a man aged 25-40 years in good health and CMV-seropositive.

For the CDR3, the sequence is CAWSVENIPEKLFF. The DNA sequence is given as TGTGCCTGGAGTGTAGAAAACATCCCCGAAAAACTGTTTTTT. The chain is made from TRBV30 and TRBJ1-4; no D gene can be assigned with confidence. Per the germline V gene (reference sequence), GTSNPN is the CDR1 and SVGIG is the CDR2. At the junction V is shortened by 0 bases and J by 8 bases, with 13 bases in between. Spanning cysteine to phenylalanine, the CDR3 consists of 14 amino acids. The sequence is cut down to CDR3 DNA, 42 bases in frame from base 1.